A single sample is the source of the 9 T cell receptor beta chains below, sequenced in a study of T cell clones after liver transplantation. Assay used: immunoSEQ multiplex PCR; TCRdb lists only in-frame clones, some missing. Of just over 80,000 clones listed, 65% to 85% are singletons. The material sequenced was CD4+ T cells from blood, taken almost 47 months after liver transplant. The receptors stem from a human patient who received a liver transplant. Some T cells may have originated in the graft donor.

The J gene is TRBJ2-5, the V gene TRBV28, with 8 nucleotides matching TRBD1. Germline V gives CDR1 MDHEN, CDR2 SYDVKM. V dropped 6 bases and J dropped 5; count of bases not matched to a gene: 11. The CDR3 extends over 15 amino acids. The CDR3 coding sequence is TGTGCCAGCAGCACCCAGGGGGCGGGTCGGGAGACCCAGTACTTC. Translating gives CASSTQGAGRETQYF.

The chain employs TRBV7-2 and TRBJ2-3; a weak D match, TRBD1 (5 bases). Trimming took 1 base from V and 6 from J, leaving 23 bases between them. The CDR3 extends over 18 amino acids. CDR1 is SGHTA, CDR2 FQGNSA, per germline. The CDR3 reads CASSLGGRIRQLKDTQYF. CDR3 bases: TGTGCCAGCAGCTTAGGGGGCCGAATCAGGCAGCTCAAGGATACGCAGTATTTT.

The CDR3, as DNA: TGTGCCAGCAGTGGGCAGTTTAGCCCTGGGGCCAACGTCCTGACTTTC. It translates to CASSGQFSPGANVLTF. This chain connects TRBV27 to TRBJ2-6, with D unclear. The germline gives CDR1 MNHEY, CDR2 SMNVEV (reference sequence). The CDR3 has 16 amino acids. V shed 5 bases and J shed 2 bases, with 13 bases lying between them. The whole variable domain, remainder taken from reference TRBV27 and TRBJ2-6, is EAQVTQNPRYLITVTGKKLTVTCSQNMNHEYMSWYRQDPGLGLRQIYYSMNVEVTDKGDVPEGYKVSRKEKRNFPLILESPSPNQTSLYFCASSGQFSPGANVLTFGAGSRLTVL.

This clone showed up just once. The rearrangement joins TRBV7-8 to TRBJ2-1; 10 bases agree with TRBD2. The germline V gene encodes CDR1 SGHVS and CDR2 FQNEAQ. The CDR3 totals 16 residues. The junction had 8 bases not matched to a gene; V was cut back by 5 bases and J by 4 bases. In DNA, the CDR3 is TGTGCCAGCAGCGTCGGGGGGACTAGCGTATACAATGAGCAGTTCTTC. Translating it yields CASSVGGTSVYNEQFF.

The rearrangement links TRBV11-2 to TRBJ1-1; TRBD1 aligns across 7 bases. CDR1 is SGHAT and CDR2 is FQNNGV in the germline V gene. With V trimmed by 7 bases and J by 1 base, 9 bases remained unmatched. The CDR3 extends over 15 amino acids. The CDR3 DNA sequence: TGTGCCAGCACCGTACCGGGACAGAAGAACACTGAAGCTTTCTTT. Translating it yields CASTVPGQKNTEAFF.

The J gene is TRBJ2-6, the V gene TRBV28; the D is unclear. V lost 4 bases, J lost 0 bases, and 7 bases lay in between. The CDR3 is made up of 15 amino acids. CDR1 and CDR2 from the germline V gene are MDHEN and SYDVKM. The CDR3 DNA reads TGTGCCAGCAGTTCCCAGGCCTCTGGGGCCAACGTCCTGACTTTC. Translated: CASSSQASGANVLTF.

J is TRBJ2-1 and V is TRBV21-1. TRBV21-1 is a pseudogene locus. The CDR3 is 15 amino acids. CDR3 nucleotide sequence: TGTGCCAGCGTTGCTAGGGGGGTTTTTTACAATGAGCAGTTCTTC. Protein: CASVARGVFYNEQFF.

This clone has just one count. The chain carries TRBV11-2 and TRBJ2-2; unclear D gene. The CDR3 has 11 residues. V lost 2 bases, J lost 8 bases, and 3 bases lay in between. Germline CDR1 and CDR2: SGHAT and FQNNGV. The CDR3, as DNA: TGTGCCAGCAGCTTATATGGGGAGCTGTTTTTT. The encoded protein is CASSLYGELFF.

The chain joins TRBV6-6 to TRBJ2-2; D gene ambiguous. This CDR3 has 14 amino acids. Germline V gives CDR1 MNHNY, CDR2 SVGAGI (reference sequence). V was clipped by 5 bases and J by 5 bases, with 12 bases between them. CDR3 sequence: CASSPLWETGELFF. As DNA, the CDR3 is TGTGCCAGCAGTCCCCTATGGGAAACCGGGGAGCTGTTTTTT.